These 27 T cell receptor beta chains were all obtained from the same sample, sequenced in a study of blood T cell repertoires in COVID-19. The assay was immunoSEQ multiplex PCR, and TCRdb's table has in-frame clones only and misses some. The sample carries approximately 210,000 clones, roughly 80% recorded once. The sequencing sample was made of peripheral blood. These receptors all stem from a man aged 25 to 45 with active or convalescent COVID-19.

The chain employs TRBV5-4 and TRBJ2-3, with D maybe TRBD1 (5 bases). Deletions cut 0 bases from V and 4 bases from J, with 9 bases between. Germline loops: CDR1 SGHNT, CDR2 YYREEE (reference sequence). This CDR3 is built from 14 residues. Here the CDR3 reads CASSLGQGPDTQYF. The CDR3 DNA reads TGTGCCAGCAGCTTGGGGCAGGGTCCAGATACGCAGTATTTT.

The chain couples TRBV12-3 or TRBV12-4 to TRBJ2-5; TRBD2 is a possible D gene (5 bases). Trimming shortened V by 6 bases and J by 7 bases, and 15 bases separated the two germline ends. The CDR3 sequence is 13 residues long. The CDR3 loop is CASSPGSRGTQYF. The CDR3 DNA is TGTGCCAGCAGCCCCGGCAGCCGGGGGACCCAGTACTTC.

The rearrangement uses TRBV3-1 (or the pseudogene TRBV3-2) and TRBJ2-1, with D maybe TRBD2 (6 bases). The germline gives CDR1 LGHDT, CDR2 YNNKEL (reference sequence). This CDR3 spans 13 amino acids. V lost 3 bases, J lost 9 bases, and 12 bases lay in between. Written as DNA, the CDR3 is TGTGCCAGCAGCCAGACGGGAGCGGTTGAGCAGTTCTTC. It yields the protein CASSQTGAVEQFF.

The rearrangement links TRBV13 to TRBJ2-1; D perhaps matches TRBD1 (5 bases). Germline assignment: CDR1 PRHDT and CDR2 FYEKMQ (reference sequence). Trimming shortened V by 4 bases and J by 4 bases, and 11 bases separated the two germline ends. This CDR3 comprises 14 residues. CDR3 coding DNA: TGTGCCAGCAGCTCCTCGACAGATTACAATGAGCAGTTCTTC. This translates into CASSSSTDYNEQFF.

The V and J genes are TRBV28 and TRBJ2-7; maybe TRBD2 (6 bases). From germline, CDR1 is MDHEN and CDR2 SYDVKM. CDR3 length: 14 amino acids. Trimming pared 6 bases from V and 4 bases from J, leaving 16 bases between. This CDR3 is CASRLGLVEYEQYF. CDR3 DNA: TGTGCCAGCAGGTTGGGACTGGTGGAGTACGAGCAGTACTTC.

The chain links TRBV9 to TRBJ2-7, with 8 nucleotides matching TRBD1. Germline V gives CDR1 SGDLS, CDR2 YYNGEE. The junction had 0 bases not matched to a gene; V was cut back by 3 bases and J by 4 bases. The CDR3 is 12 residues long. The CDR3 reads CASSDRGYEQYF. Here the CDR3 DNA reads TGTGCCAGCAGCGACAGGGGGTACGAGCAGTACTTC.

The chain links TRBV7-2 to TRBJ1-2; D gene ambiguous. The CDR3 length is 15 residues. The germline V gene encodes CDR1 SGHTA and CDR2 FQGNSA. V gave up 4 bases and J gave up 4 bases, with 16 bases separating them. CDR3 nucleotide sequence: TGTGCCAGCAGCTCGAAGCCCGGGGTCAGCTATGGCTACACCTTC. This sequence encodes CASSSKPGVSYGYTF. The full variable domain, with the rest looked up from reference TRBV7-2 and TRBJ1-2, is GAGVSQSPSNKVTEKGKDVELRCDPISGHTALYWYRQSLGQGLEFLIYFQGNSAPDKSGLPSDRFSAERTGGSVSTLTIQRTQQEDSAVYLCASSSKPGVSYGYTFGSGTRLTVV.

This clone was seen only once. The chain links TRBV18 to TRBJ2-1, with D possibly being TRBD2 (5 bases). The V and J ends lost 6 bases and 12 bases respectively, with 21 bases between them. CDR1 is KGHSH, CDR2 LQKENI, per germline. The CDR3 covers 14 residues. In DNA form, the CDR3 reads TGTGCCAGCTCCCCCGTTGGCAAGAGGGTCGGGCAGTTCTTC. The encoded protein is CASSPVGKRVGQFF.

V is TRBV28 and J is TRBJ1-6; 10 bases match TRBD1. V dropped 5 bases and J dropped 10; count of bases not matched to a gene: 17. The CDR3 length is 18 residues. Germline V gene lookup returns CDR1 MDHEN and CDR2 SYDVKM. In DNA, the CDR3 is TGTGCCAGCAGTCTCCCCCCCACCGGGACAGGGGTTATGTCACCCCTCCACTTT. This codes for CASSLPPTGTGVMSPLHF.

The CDR3 loop is CASSLAAGFGKNIQYF. Here the CDR3 DNA reads TGTGCCAGCAGCTTAGCCGCAGGGTTTGGCAAAAACATTCAGTACTTC. The V and J genes are TRBV7-2 and TRBJ2-4; D possibly corresponds to TRBD1 (5 bases). Germline V gene data show CDR1 as SGHTA and CDR2 as FQGNSA. The length of the CDR3 is 16 residues. V was clipped by 0 bases and J by 3 bases, with 12 bases between them.

The rearrangement uses TRBV30 and TRBJ2-1, with D unresolved. Trimming pared 6 bases from V and 6 bases from J, leaving 15 bases between. CDR3 length: 13 amino acids. Per the germline V gene, CDR1 is GTSNPN and CDR2 is SVGIG (reference sequence). The CDR3 DNA reads TGTGCCTGCTCCCTCGCGGTACCCAATGAGCAGTTCTTC. Translation: CACSLAVPNEQFF.

The V gene is TRBV24-1, the J gene TRBJ2-3; 9 bases are a match to TRBD2. This CDR3 is built from 16 residues. After removal of 9 bases from V and 2 bases from J, the junction contained 11 bases not matched to a gene. From germline, CDR1 is KGHDR and CDR2 SFDVKD. The CDR3, as DNA: TGTGCCACCGCCGATAGCGGGAGAGCAACCACAGATACGCAGTATTTT. Protein sequence: CATADSGRATTDTQYF.

The CDR3 loop reads CASSEAGGEKLFF. CDR3 DNA sequence: TGTGCCAGCAGTGAAGCTGGGGGGGAAAAACTGTTTTTT. This chain links TRBV6-1 with TRBJ1-4, with D possibly matching TRBD1 (5 bases). Germline CDR1 MNHNS, CDR2 SASEGT. V was cut by 0 bases and J by 8 bases, with 7 bases left in between. The CDR3 loop spans 13 amino acids.

J is TRBJ2-1 and V is TRBV5-1; TRBD1 might be the D (6 bases). V shed 0 bases and J shed 9 bases, with 13 bases lying between them. There are 14 residues in the CDR3. The germline V gene encodes CDR1 SGHRS and CDR2 YFSETQ. CDR3 nucleotides: TGCGCCAGCAGCTTGGACAGGGCATCTAGTGAGCAGTTCTTC. It encodes CASSLDRASSEQFF.

V usage is TRBV13 and J usage is TRBJ2-5; 12 nucleotides line up with TRBD2. V shed 10 bases, J shed 5 bases, and the junction held 8 bases outside the gene matches. The CDR3 loop spans 14 amino acids. Germline loops: CDR1 PRHDT, CDR2 FYEKMQ (reference sequence). The chain's CDR3 is CATSSGGAVETQYF. DNA for the CDR3: TGTGCCACGTCTAGCGGGGGGGCCGTGGAGACCCAGTACTTC.

Note on this clone: Compared with germline, one end of the junction differs, possibly owing to a read error. The V and J genes are TRBV7-7 and TRBJ2-3; D is perhaps TRBD2 (5 bases). This CDR3 contains 15 residues. Germline CDR1 reads SSHAT; CDR2 reads FNYEAQ (reference sequence). CDR3 loop: CASSPEGVRTDTQYF. Written as DNA, the CDR3 is TGTGCTAGCAGCCCCGAGGGAGTGCGCACAGATACGCAGTATTTT.

The DNA of the CDR3 is TGTGCCAGCAGTGAGGGGAAGGGAGGCCATTCACCCCTCCACTTT. It is translated as CASSEGKGGHSPLHF. This chain joins TRBV6-1 and TRBJ1-6; no reliable D call. V lost 3 bases and J 8 bases, leaving 14 bases between the germline ends. This CDR3 comprises 15 residues. Germline V gives CDR1 MNHNS, CDR2 SASEGT.

The sample holds a few counts of this clone. The chain uses TRBV3-1 (or the pseudogene TRBV3-2) and TRBJ2-5; 7 positions agree with TRBD2. Trimming took 3 bases from V and 7 from J; bases not matched to a gene: 11. The V gene's germline CDR1 is LGHDT and CDR2 YNNKEL (reference sequence). The CDR3 contains 15 residues. The CDR3 DNA is TGTGCCAGCAGCCACCTTAGCGGGTTCGCAGGGACCCAGTACTTC. It is translated as CASSHLSGFAGTQYF.

The chain combines TRBV5-1 with TRBJ2-3; a weak D match, TRBD1 (5 bases). The CDR3 runs to 17 residues. The ends were cut back, 4 bases at V and 4 bases at J, with 22 bases in the middle. Germline CDR1 SGHRS, CDR2 YFSETQ. Here the CDR3 DNA reads TGCGCCAGCAGCCCCGGAACCGGACACACGGTCCCAGATACGCAGTATTTT. Translated: CASSPGTGHTVPDTQYF.

J is TRBJ2-7 and V is TRBV27; weak D call: TRBD2 (5 bases). CDR3 length equals 16 residues. Deletions cut 3 bases from V and 2 bases from J, with 17 bases between. Looked up from germline, CDR1 is MNHEY and CDR2 is SMNVEV (reference sequence). The CDR3 here is CASSFSFGEMTYEQYF. Written as DNA, the CDR3 is TGTGCCAGCAGTTTTTCTTTCGGGGAGATGACCTACGAGCAGTACTTC.

V usage is TRBV19 and J usage is TRBJ2-7; a possible D gene is TRBD1 (6 bases). This CDR3 has 13 amino acids. Germline loops: CDR1 LNHDA, CDR2 SQIVND (reference sequence). V was pared by 3 bases and J by 3 bases, with 9 bases between. The CDR3 coding sequence is TGTGCCAGTAGTATCCAGGGGCGCTACGAGCAGTACTTC. Translation: CASSIQGRYEQYF.

This clone appeared once. The chain employs TRBV7-2 and TRBJ2-3; 8 bases line up with TRBD2. The V gene end was trimmed by 1 base and the J gene end by 2 bases; junction bases not matched to a gene: 2. The CDR3 sequence is 15 residues long. Germline V lookup: CDR1 SGHTA, CDR2 FQGNSA. The CDR3 loop is CASSLDGGDTDTQYF. The DNA of the CDR3 is TGTGCCAGCAGCTTAGACGGGGGGGACACAGATACGCAGTATTTT.

The chain joins TRBV5-1 to TRBJ2-3, with D perhaps TRBD2 (6 bases). V was pared by 4 bases and J by 10 bases, with 19 bases between. The CDR3 is 14 residues long. Germline lookup yields CDR1 SGHRS and CDR2 YFSETQ. The CDR3 reads CASSQERGLPSQYF. The CDR3, as DNA: TGCGCCAGCAGCCAAGAACGGGGACTGCCTTCGCAGTATTTT.

J is TRBJ2-3 and V is TRBV15, with 9 bases matching TRBD2. With V trimmed by 2 bases and J by 2 bases, 2 bases remained unmatched. The CDR3 consists of 15 residues. CDR1 LNHNV and CDR2 YYDKDF come from the germline V gene (reference sequence). The CDR3 here is CATSRRLADTDTQYF. DNA for the CDR3: TGTGCCACCAGCAGACGACTAGCGGACACAGATACGCAGTATTTT.

The chain joins TRBV7-9 to TRBJ2-7; TRBD2 agrees at 10 bases. The germline CDR1 and CDR2 sequences are SEHNR and FQNEAQ (reference sequence). Unmatched junction bases numbered 9, after V lost 1 base and J lost 6 bases. There are 16 residues in the CDR3. CDR3 region: CASSLGTSGGTREQYF. As DNA, the CDR3 is TGTGCCAGCAGCTTAGGGACTAGCGGAGGAACGCGCGAGCAGTACTTC.

The chain has TRBV7-9 and TRBJ1-5, with 9 bases aligning to TRBD1. Germline V lookup: CDR1 SEHNR, CDR2 FQNEAQ (reference sequence). J gave up 6 bases and V 3 bases, and 9 bases lay outside the gene matches. This CDR3 region has 16 residues. The CDR3 coding sequence is TGTGCCAGCAGCTTTGGGACAGGGAGAACGAGTCAGCCCCAGCATTTT. This gives the protein CASSFGTGRTSQPQHF.

This chain joins TRBV7-2 and TRBJ2-5; D is perhaps TRBD2 (6 bases). The V end lost 3 bases, the J end lost 5 bases, and 13 bases lay between the germline ends. The CDR3 has 14 amino acids. Germline values: CDR1 SGHTA, CDR2 FQGNSA. The CDR3 region is CASSFTGDWETQYF. The DNA for the CDR3 is TGTGCCAGCAGCTTCACCGGGGACTGGGAGACCCAGTACTTC. Using reference TRBV7-2 and TRBJ2-5 for the parts outside the CDR3, the full variable domain is GAGVSQSPSNKVTEKGKDVELRCDPISGHTALYWYRQSLGQGLEFLIYFQGNSAPDKSGLPSDRFSAERTGGSVSTLTIQRTQQEDSAVYLCASSFTGDWETQYFGPGTRLLVL.